This T cell receptor beta chain came from a study of T cell responses to AZD1222 COVID-19 vaccine. The study, taken as a whole, reports: Spike-specific TCRs gained breadth and depth after people received two AZD1222 doses.

Trimming took 1 base from V and 1 from J, leaving 14 bases between them. Germline CDR1 is SGHTA and CDR2 is FQGNSA. The CDR3 is 17 amino acids. Method: immunoSEQ multiplex PCR; TCRdb's copy keeps in-frame clones and lacks some. The data show around 140,000 clones, with about 90% seen just once and roughly 4% held by the top ten. For this clone: What it binds is unknown.

The chain is built from TRBV7-2 and TRBJ1-3; D call uncertain. Specimen: peripheral blood, collected 28 days after the second AZD1222 dose. This TCR derives from an adult who received the AZD1222 COVID-19 vaccine. The CDR3 reads CASSLEAWTGSGNTIYF. CDR3 in DNA: TGTGCCAGCAGCTTAGAGGCGTGGACTGGGTCTGGAAACACCATATATTTT.